This passage covers 28 T cell receptor beta chains from one sample sequenced in a study of neurological immune-mediated disorders. The sample's time point: longitudinal time-point 1 (baseline). In TCRdb, the 5' RACE reads were re-called with MiXCR into one record per CDR3 protein. Seen here are about 71,000 distinct CDR3 sequences, approximately 10% observed once, and the top ten hold approximately 10%. What was sequenced was PBMCs. The source of these receptors is a man aged 25 to 40 in good health.

In this sample, this clonotype turned up many times. The chain links TRBV29-1 to TRBJ2-1, with D perhaps matching TRBD2 (6 bases). CDR1 and CDR2 (germline): SQVTM, ANQGSEA. V lost 6 bases and J 0 bases, leaving 12 bases between the germline ends. This CDR3 spans 14 amino acids. The CDR3 bases are TGCAGCGTCACGGGGGATAGCTCCTACAATGAGCAGTTCTTC. It specifies CSVTGDSSYNEQFF.

This clonotype has at least ten counts. The V call is TRBV27, the J call TRBJ1-4; no clear D. Germline V gives CDR1 MNHEY, CDR2 SMNVEV (reference sequence). This CDR3 comprises 11 residues. Trimming removed 6 bases at V and 4 bases at J, with 3 bases between. The CDR3 reads CASRDNEKLFF. In DNA, the CDR3 is TGTGCCAGCAGAGATAATGAAAAACTGTTTTTT.

CDR3 DNA sequence: TGTGCCAGCAGCTTAAGGGGAGGGCCGAGTCTAGCCACAGATACGCAGTATTTT. Translating it yields CASSLRGGPSLATDTQYF. V gene TRBV7-2 combines with J gene TRBJ2-3, with 7 bases matching TRBD2. The junction had 13 bases not matched to a gene; V was cut back by 2 bases and J by 2 bases. The CDR3 contains 18 residues. In germline, CDR1 is SGHTA, CDR2 FQGNSA. Combining the CDR3 with reference TRBV7-2 and TRBJ2-3 gives the whole variable domain GAGVSQSPSNKVTEKGKDVELRCDPISGHTALYWYRQSLGQGLEFLIYFQGNSAPDKSGLPSDRFSAERTGGSVSTLTIQRTQQEDSAVYLCASSLRGGPSLATDTQYFGPGTRLTVL.

This clonotype was recorded at least ten times. The CDR3 region is CSGGQLQETQYF. The DNA for the CDR3 is TGCAGCGGCGGACAACTCCAAGAGACCCAGTACTTC. The chain carries TRBV29-1 and TRBJ2-5; TRBD1 might be the D (5 bases). The CDR3 is made up of 12 amino acids. The germline V and J ends were trimmed by 7 bases and 1 base, with 10 bases remaining between them. The V gene's germline CDR1 is SQVTM and CDR2 ANQGSEA.

This clonotype occurred many times. CDR3 residues: CASRGSGSTYEQYF. CDR3 coding DNA: TGTGCCAGCAGGGGAAGCGGGAGCACCTACGAGCAGTACTTC. This chain joins TRBV28 and TRBJ2-7; 8 nucleotides line up with TRBD2. Trimming at V came to 6 bases and at J to 2 bases, leaving 6 bases not matched to a gene. This CDR3 is built from 14 residues. Germline V gene sequence: CDR1 MDHEN, CDR2 SYDVKM.

This sequence joins TRBV7-9 and TRBJ2-3; D unresolved. Germline CDR1 and CDR2: SEHNR and FQNEAQ (reference sequence). The CDR3 totals 15 residues. The V end lost 6 bases, the J end lost 6 bases, and 19 bases lay between the germline ends. The CDR3 DNA reads TGTGCCAGCAGTCTAGGAGAGCAGGCGCAGGATACGCAGTATTTT. Translating it yields CASSLGEQAQDTQYF.

This clonotype was counted at least ten times. The V and J genes are TRBV9 and TRBJ1-1; no definite D call. This CDR3 contains 13 residues. Germline CDR1 SGDLS, CDR2 YYNGEE. V dropped 4 bases and J dropped 6 bases, with 13 bases sitting between them. CDR3 coding DNA: TGTGCCAGCAGCTCAGAGGGTGCCCCTGAAGCTTTCTTT. Its protein product is CASSSEGAPEAFF.

This clonotype came up many times. The rearrangement links TRBV9 to TRBJ2-7; tentatively, D is TRBD1 or TRBD2 (5 bases each). V was trimmed by 1 base and J by 12 bases, leaving 17 bases between them. Germline CDR1 and CDR2: SGDLS and YYNGEE. The CDR3 is 13 amino acids. CDR3: CASSVSSRDVVYF. DNA for the CDR3: TGTGCCAGCAGCGTATCATCCCGGGACGTTGTGTACTTC.

This clonotype was counted many times. This rearrangement joins TRBV7-2 to TRBJ2-7; the D gene is possibly TRBD1 (6 bases). Germline CDR1 SGHTA, CDR2 FQGNSA. V was clipped by 5 bases and J by 3 bases, with 14 bases between them. This CDR3 contains 14 residues. The DNA for the CDR3 is TGTGCCAGCAGCCGACAGGTTGGGAACTACGAGCAGTACTTC. It codes for CASSRQVGNYEQYF.

This clonotype was recorded at least ten times. This chain links TRBV15 with TRBJ2-3, with TRBD1 matching 9 bases. The CDR3 is made up of 15 amino acids. The J segment lost 3 bases and the V segment lost 1 base, leaving 2 bases of the junction unmatched. CDR1 LNHNV and CDR2 YYDKDF come from the germline V gene (reference sequence). For the CDR3, the DNA is TGTGCCACCAGCAGAGGGACAGGGGAGACAGATACGCAGTATTTT. Protein product: CATSRGTGETDTQYF.

This clonotype was counted at least ten times. The chain links TRBV7-9 to TRBJ2-7; unclear D gene. V lost 5 bases, J lost 2 bases, and 13 bases lay in between. The CDR3 covers 14 residues. In germline, CDR1 is SEHNR, CDR2 FQNEAQ (reference sequence). The CDR3 coding sequence is TGTGCCAGCAGCCCCCCGTCCGCCCCCTACGAGCAGTACTTC. This sequence encodes CASSPPSAPYEQYF.

This clonotype was seen repeatedly, ten times or more. This rearrangement joins TRBV28 to TRBJ2-3; no clear D gene. Germline V lookup: CDR1 MDHEN, CDR2 SYDVKM. The CDR3 contains 12 residues. V gave up 3 bases and J gave up 4 bases, with 5 bases separating them. Here the CDR3 DNA reads TGTGCCAGCAGTTTCGGGTCAGATACGCAGTATTTT. It yields the protein CASSFGSDTQYF.

V gene TRBV27 combines with J gene TRBJ1-1; D is unclear. This CDR3 is built from 15 residues. CDR1 and CDR2 (germline): MNHEY, SMNVEV (reference sequence). V gave up 1 base and J gave up 0 bases, with 9 bases separating them. The CDR3: CASSLLGFMNTEAFF. The CDR3 DNA is TGTGCCAGCAGTTTATTAGGGTTCATGAACACTGAAGCTTTCTTT.

In this sample, this clonotype turned up a few times. Relative to the germline gene, one junction end is altered; a read error may explain this. The J gene is TRBJ2-7, the V gene TRBV10-3; maybe TRBD1 (6 bases). This CDR3 is 12 amino acids long. Germline CDR1 reads ENHRY; CDR2 reads SYGVKD. CDR3 sequence: CAISNRDTDKNF. In nucleotides, the CDR3 is TGTGCCATCAGTAACCGGGACACGGATAAAAACTTC.

Ten or more counts support this clonotype. CDR3 coding DNA: TGTGCCAGCAGCCACGTCCGACAGGAGGGCAATCAGCCCCAGCATTTT. Translation: CASSHVRQEGNQPQHF. This chain links TRBV12-3 or TRBV12-4 with TRBJ1-5; D is possibly TRBD1 (6 bases). This CDR3 comprises 16 residues. With 6 bases removed from V and 2 bases from J, the gap between germline ends came to 17 bases.

The sample holds many counts of this clonotype. The chain uses TRBV6-1 and TRBJ2-1; a possible D gene is TRBD2 (6 bases). Germline V gene sequence: CDR1 MNHNS, CDR2 SASEGT. The V end was cut by 6 bases, the J end by 1 base, with 13 bases between. The CDR3 contains 15 residues. The CDR3: CASRSWGESYNEQFF. The CDR3 DNA reads TGTGCCAGCAGATCATGGGGGGAATCCTACAATGAGCAGTTCTTC.

This clonotype came up many times. The chain couples TRBV12-3 or TRBV12-4 to TRBJ2-3; D is possibly TRBD2 (5 bases). The CDR3 is 15 residues long. V gave up 3 bases and J gave up 1 base, with 11 bases separating them. The chain's CDR3 is CASSFTGMGTDTQYF. The CDR3 DNA follows: TGTGCCAGCAGTTTTACGGGAATGGGCACAGATACGCAGTATTTT.

Comments on this clonotype: One end of the junction fails to match germline, which may point to a read error. V usage is TRBV12-3 or TRBV12-4 and J usage is TRBJ2-3; tentative D call: TRBD2 (5 bases). The CDR3 totals 12 residues. The CDR3 region is CASSPTRVTRYF. DNA of the CDR3: TGTGCCAGCAGTCCTACTAGGGTGACGCGGTATTTT.

Ten or more counts support this clonotype. CDR3 protein: CASSSDRTPRKLNTEAFF. Written as DNA, the CDR3 is TGTGCCAGCAGTTCGGACCGAACACCTAGAAAATTGAACACTGAAGCTTTCTTT. This chain links TRBV2 with TRBJ1-1; D remains unclear. Looked up from germline, CDR1 is SNHLY and CDR2 is FYNNEI. This CDR3 spans 18 amino acids. V lost 5 bases and J lost 0, with 22 bases in between.

This chain links TRBV20-1 with TRBJ2-7; D may be TRBD1 or TRBD2 (6 bases each). This CDR3 has 15 residues. CDR1 and CDR2 (germline): DFQATT, SNEGSKA (reference sequence). The germline V and J ends were trimmed by 0 bases and 3 bases, with 15 bases remaining between them. This chain's CDR3 is CSARDRLGGYYEQYF. The CDR3 DNA sequence: TGCAGTGCTAGAGACAGACTAGGGGGATACTACGAGCAGTACTTC.

This clonotype appeared many times. No conserved phenylalanine or tryptophan is present at the end of the CDR3, so a read error is the likely explanation. No DNA is shown, since the ends of the CDR3 on it are uncertain; the CDR3 is the one TCRdb lists. V usage is TRBV5-6 and J usage is TRBJ1-2. Germline CDR1 SGHDT, CDR2 YYEEEE. The CDR3 has 12 residues if both end residues are counted. CDR3 loop: CASSSSGWRQIV.

This clonotype was seen ten or more times. V and J are TRBV5-1 and TRBJ2-3; D is unclear. Trimming pared 0 bases from V and 5 bases from J, leaving 10 bases between. The CDR3 spans 14 residues. Germline V gene data show CDR1 as SGHRS and CDR2 as YFSETQ. CDR3 nucleotides: TGCGCCAGCAGCTTGGGCAGTCATATAGATACGCAGTATTTT. It translates to CASSLGSHIDTQYF.

This clonotype was seen many times. The chain has TRBV11-2 and TRBJ1-2, with 7 bases identical to TRBD1. Germline assignment: CDR1 SGHAT and CDR2 FQNNGV. The CDR3 covers 14 residues. Germline trimming cut 1 base from V and 3 bases from J; bases unmatched to any gene: 2. CDR3 sequence: CASSLAGQYYGYTF. CDR3 DNA: TGTGCCAGCAGCTTAGCGGGACAGTACTATGGCTACACCTTC.

The chain is built from TRBV20-1 and TRBJ2-7; D gene unclear. CDR3 size: 11 residues. Germline lookup yields CDR1 DFQATT and CDR2 SNEGSKA (reference sequence). Trimming cost V 6 bases and J 2 bases, with 8 bases left between them. The CDR3 is CSAQITYEQYF. In nucleotides, the CDR3 is TGCAGTGCCCAAATAACCTACGAGCAGTACTTC.

This clonotype appeared many times. This chain links TRBV20-1 with TRBJ2-7; D is perhaps TRBD1 (6 bases). Trimming stripped 5 bases from V and 0 bases from J, with 14 bases between. CDR1 is DFQATT, CDR2 SNEGSKA, per germline (reference sequence). CDR3 length: 14 residues. The CDR3 coding sequence is TGCAGTGCTCCATCTAGGACAGTCTCCTACGAGCAGTACTTC. Amino acids: CSAPSRTVSYEQYF.

Many counts were recorded for this clonotype. The chain couples TRBV14 to TRBJ2-1; TRBD2 matches at 8 bases. The CDR3 runs to 16 residues. The ends lost 4 bases at V and 4 bases at J; junction bases unmatched: 9. Germline lookup yields CDR1 SGHDN and CDR2 FVKESK. The CDR3 protein is CASSLNFVAGYNEQFF. CDR3 nucleotides: TGTGCCAGCAGCCTTAATTTCGTAGCGGGGTACAATGAGCAGTTCTTC.

This clonotype was observed at least ten times. This chain links TRBV29-1 with TRBJ2-1, with unresolved D. V lost 7 bases to trimming and J lost 0 bases, with 10 bases between them. The germline CDR1 and CDR2 sequences are SQVTM and ANQGSEA. The CDR3 is made up of 13 amino acids. Here the CDR3 reads CSATRSSYNEQFF. The CDR3 DNA is TGCAGCGCCACAAGGAGCTCCTACAATGAGCAGTTCTTC.

This clonotype was seen a few times. A much larger clone differs from this one at a single base, so this may be a read error. This chain uses TRBV29-1 with TRBJ2-7; D is tentatively TRBD1 or TRBD2 (5 bases each). The CDR3 is made up of 11 amino acids. Germline V CDR1 and CDR2: SQVTM, ANQGSEA. CDR3 region: CGVQGDYEQYF. Here the CDR3 DNA reads TGCGGCGTTCAGGGAGACTACGAGCAGTACTTC.